The clone carrying this TCR beta chain was seen many times. These data come from a study of T cells after yellow fever vaccination. In the study overall: For low cell numbers, libraries were made with SMART-Seq v4 Ultra Low Input.

MiXCR, applied by TCRdb to the 5' RACE reads, yields one record per CDR3 protein. The data contain tens of thousands of distinct CDR3 sequences, roughly 7.4% of them seen just once; the ten biggest clones take up less than 50%. The V end was cut by 3 bases, the J end by 5 bases, with 14 bases between. Germline V CDR1 and CDR2: SEHNR, FQNEAQ (reference sequence). The CDR3 runs 14 residues. The specimen was CD8+ T cells sorted from PBMCs, collected on the day of the yellow fever booster vaccination. V gene TRBV7-9 combines with J gene TRBJ2-7; no clear D. This clonotype was obtained from a young man who received the YFV17D yellow fever vaccine. The CDR3: CASSFTFDGDEQYF. The DNA of the CDR3 is TGTGCCAGCAGCTTTACCTTTGACGGCGACGAGCAGTACTTC.